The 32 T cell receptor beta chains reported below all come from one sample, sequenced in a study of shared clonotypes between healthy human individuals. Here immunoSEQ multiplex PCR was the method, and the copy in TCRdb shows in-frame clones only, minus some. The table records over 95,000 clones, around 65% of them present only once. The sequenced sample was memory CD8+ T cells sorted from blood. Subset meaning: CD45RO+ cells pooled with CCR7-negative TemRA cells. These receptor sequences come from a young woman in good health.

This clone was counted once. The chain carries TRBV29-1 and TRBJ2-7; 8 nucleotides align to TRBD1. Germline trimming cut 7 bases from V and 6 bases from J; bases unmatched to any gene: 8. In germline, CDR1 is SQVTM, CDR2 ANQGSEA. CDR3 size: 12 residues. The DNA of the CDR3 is TGCAGCGGGGGGGACAGGCCCAGCGAGCAGTACTTC. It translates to CSGGDRPSEQYF.

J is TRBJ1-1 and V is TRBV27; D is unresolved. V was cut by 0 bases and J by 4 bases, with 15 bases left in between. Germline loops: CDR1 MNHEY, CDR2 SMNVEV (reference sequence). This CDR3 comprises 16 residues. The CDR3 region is CASSLSVGGVGTEAFF. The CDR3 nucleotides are TGTGCCAGCAGTTTATCGGTGGGTGGGGTGGGCACTGAAGCTTTCTTT.

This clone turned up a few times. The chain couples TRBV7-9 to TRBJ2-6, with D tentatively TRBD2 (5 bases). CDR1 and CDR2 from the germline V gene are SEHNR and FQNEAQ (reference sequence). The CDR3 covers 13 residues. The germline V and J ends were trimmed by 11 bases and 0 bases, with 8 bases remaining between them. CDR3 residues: CAGRGSGANVLTF. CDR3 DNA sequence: TGTGCCGGGAGAGGCTCTGGGGCCAACGTCCTGACTTTC.

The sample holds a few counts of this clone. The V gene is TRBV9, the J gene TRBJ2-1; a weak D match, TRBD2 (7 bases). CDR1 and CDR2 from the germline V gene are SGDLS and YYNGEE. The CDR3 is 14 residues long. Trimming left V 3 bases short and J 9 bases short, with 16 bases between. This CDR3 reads CASSARGGDPEQFF. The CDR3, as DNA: TGTGCCAGCAGCGCAAGGGGGGGGGACCCTGAGCAGTTCTTC.

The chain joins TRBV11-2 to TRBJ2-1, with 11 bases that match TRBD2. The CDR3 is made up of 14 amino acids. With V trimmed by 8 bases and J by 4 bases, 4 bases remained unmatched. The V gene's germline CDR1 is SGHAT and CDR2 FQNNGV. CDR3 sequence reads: CASGLAGPYNEQFF. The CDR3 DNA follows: TGTGCCAGCGGACTAGCGGGTCCTTACAATGAGCAGTTCTTC.

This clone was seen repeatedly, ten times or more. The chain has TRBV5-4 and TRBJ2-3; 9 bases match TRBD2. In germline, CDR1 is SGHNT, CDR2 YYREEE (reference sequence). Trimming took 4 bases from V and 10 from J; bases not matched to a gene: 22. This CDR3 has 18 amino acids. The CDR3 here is CASSRVPLGSGRPTPQYF. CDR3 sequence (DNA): TGTGCCAGCAGCCGGGTCCCATTGGGGAGCGGGAGGCCTACCCCGCAGTATTTT.

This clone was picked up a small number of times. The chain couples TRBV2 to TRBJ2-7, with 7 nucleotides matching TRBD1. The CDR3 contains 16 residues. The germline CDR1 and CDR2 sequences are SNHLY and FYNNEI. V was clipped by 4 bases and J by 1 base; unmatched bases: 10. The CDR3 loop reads CASSAKTGSGSYEQYF. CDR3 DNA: TGTGCCAGCAGTGCTAAGACAGGGAGTGGGTCCTACGAGCAGTACTTC.

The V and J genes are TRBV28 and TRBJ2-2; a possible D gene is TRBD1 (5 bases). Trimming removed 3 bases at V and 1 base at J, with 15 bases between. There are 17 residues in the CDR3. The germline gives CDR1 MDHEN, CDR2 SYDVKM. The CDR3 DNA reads TGTGCCAGCAGTTTGGGTCAGGGAAATTGGAACACCGGGGAGCTGTTTTTT. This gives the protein CASSLGQGNWNTGELFF.

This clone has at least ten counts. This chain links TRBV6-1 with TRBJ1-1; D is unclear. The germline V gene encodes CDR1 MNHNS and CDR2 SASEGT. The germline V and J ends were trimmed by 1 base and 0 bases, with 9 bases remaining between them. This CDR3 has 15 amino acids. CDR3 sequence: CASSEVSRMNTEAFF. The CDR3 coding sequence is TGTGCCAGCAGTGAAGTGTCACGGATGAACACTGAAGCTTTCTTT.

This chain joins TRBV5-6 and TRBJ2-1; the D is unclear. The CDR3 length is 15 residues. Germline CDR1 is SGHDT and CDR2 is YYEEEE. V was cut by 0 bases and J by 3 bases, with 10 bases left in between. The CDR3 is CASSLGRSVYNEQFF. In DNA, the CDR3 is TGTGCCAGCAGCTTGGGACGATCAGTCTACAATGAGCAGTTCTTC.

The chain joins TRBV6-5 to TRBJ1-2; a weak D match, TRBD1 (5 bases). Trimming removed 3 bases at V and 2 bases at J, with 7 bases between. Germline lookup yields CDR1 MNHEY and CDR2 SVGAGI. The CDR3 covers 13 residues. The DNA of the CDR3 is TGTGCCAGCAGTTATGGGGGGAACTATGGCTACACCTTC. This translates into CASSYGGNYGYTF.

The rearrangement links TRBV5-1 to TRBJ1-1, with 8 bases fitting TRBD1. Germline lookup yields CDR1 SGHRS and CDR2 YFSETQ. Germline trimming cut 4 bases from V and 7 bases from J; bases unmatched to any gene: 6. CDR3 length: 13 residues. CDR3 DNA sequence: TGCGCCAGCAGCCCGACAGGGGCGAGTGAAGCTTTCTTT. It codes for CASSPTGASEAFF.

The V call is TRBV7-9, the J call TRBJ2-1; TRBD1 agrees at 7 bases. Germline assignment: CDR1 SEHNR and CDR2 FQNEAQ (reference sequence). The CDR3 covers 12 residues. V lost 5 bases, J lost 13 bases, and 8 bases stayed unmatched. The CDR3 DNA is TGTGCCAGCAGCCCCGACAGGGTCGGACAGTTCTTC. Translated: CASSPDRVGQFF.

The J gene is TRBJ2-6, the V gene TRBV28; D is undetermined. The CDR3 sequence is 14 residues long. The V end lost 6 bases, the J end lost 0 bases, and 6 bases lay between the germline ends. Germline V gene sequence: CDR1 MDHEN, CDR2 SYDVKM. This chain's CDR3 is CASRGSSGANVLTF. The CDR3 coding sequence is TGTGCCAGCAGGGGTAGCTCTGGGGCCAACGTCCTGACTTTC. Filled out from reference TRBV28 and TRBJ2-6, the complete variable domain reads DVKVTQSSRYLVKRTGEKVFLECVQDMDHENMFWYRQDPGLGLRLIYFSYDVKMKEKGDIPEGYSVSREKKERFSLILESASTNQTSMYLCASRGSSGANVLTFGAGSRLTVL.

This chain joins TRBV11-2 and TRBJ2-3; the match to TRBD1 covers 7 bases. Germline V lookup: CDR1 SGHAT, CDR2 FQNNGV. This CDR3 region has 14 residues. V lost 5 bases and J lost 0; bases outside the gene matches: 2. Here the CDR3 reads CASSPGQSTDTQYF. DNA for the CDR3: TGTGCCAGCAGCCCGGGACAGAGCACAGATACGCAGTATTTT. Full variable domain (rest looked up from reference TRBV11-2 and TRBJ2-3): EAGVAQSPRYKIIEKRQSVAFWCNPISGHATLYWYQQILGQGPKLLIQFQNNGVVDDSQLPKDRFSAERLKGVDSTLKIQPAKLEDSAVYLCASSPGQSTDTQYFGPGTRLTVL.

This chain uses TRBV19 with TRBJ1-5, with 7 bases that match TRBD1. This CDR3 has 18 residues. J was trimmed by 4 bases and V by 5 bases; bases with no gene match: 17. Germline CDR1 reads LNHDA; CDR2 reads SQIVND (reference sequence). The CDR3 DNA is TGTGCCAGTAGTCTCCTCCCGGGGACAGCAGCTCCTAATCAGCCCCAGCATTTT. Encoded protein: CASSLLPGTAAPNQPQHF.

The CDR3 DNA reads as TGTGCCAGCAGCGAGAAGACAGGGGGCGTTGGAAACACCATATATTTT. Translating it yields CASSEKTGGVGNTIYF. J is TRBJ1-3 and V is TRBV5-5; 10 bases are a match to TRBD1. Germline V lookup: CDR1 SGHKS, CDR2 YYEKEE (reference sequence). The CDR3 extends over 16 amino acids. Trimming took 4 bases from V and 3 from J; bases not matched to a gene: 7.

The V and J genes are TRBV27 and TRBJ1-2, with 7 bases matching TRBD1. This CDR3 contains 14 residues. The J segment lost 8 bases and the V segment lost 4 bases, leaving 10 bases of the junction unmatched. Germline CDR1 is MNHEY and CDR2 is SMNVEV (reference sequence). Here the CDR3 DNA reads TGTGCCAGCAGTTCCGACAGGGATCGGGAGGGCTACACCTTC. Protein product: CASSSDRDREGYTF.

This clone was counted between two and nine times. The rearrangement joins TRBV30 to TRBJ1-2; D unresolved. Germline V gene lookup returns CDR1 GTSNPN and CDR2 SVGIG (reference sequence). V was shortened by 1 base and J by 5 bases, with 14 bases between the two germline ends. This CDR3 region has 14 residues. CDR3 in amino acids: CAWSEEGWSYGYTF. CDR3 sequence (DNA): TGTGCCTGGAGTGAGGAAGGGTGGAGTTATGGCTACACCTTC.

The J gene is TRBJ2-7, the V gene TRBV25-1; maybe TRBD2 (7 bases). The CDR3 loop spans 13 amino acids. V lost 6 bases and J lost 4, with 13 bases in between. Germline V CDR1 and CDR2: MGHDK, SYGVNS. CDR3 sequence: CASSRGGGYEQYF. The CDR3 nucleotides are TGTGCCAGCAGCCGAGGGGGGGGTTACGAGCAGTACTTC.

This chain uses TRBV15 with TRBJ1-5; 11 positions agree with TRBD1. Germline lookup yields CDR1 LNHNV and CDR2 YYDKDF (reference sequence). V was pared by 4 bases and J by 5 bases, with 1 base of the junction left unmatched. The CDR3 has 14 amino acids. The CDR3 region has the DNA TGTGCCACCAGCATGGACAGGGGGCATCAGCCCCAGCATTTT. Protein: CATSMDRGHQPQHF.

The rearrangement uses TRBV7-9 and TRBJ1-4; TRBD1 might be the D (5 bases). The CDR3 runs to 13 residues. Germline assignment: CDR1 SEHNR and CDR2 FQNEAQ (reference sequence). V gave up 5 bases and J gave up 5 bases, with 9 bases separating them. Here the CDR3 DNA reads TGTGCCAGCAGCGCGACAGAGAATGAAAAACTGTTTTTT. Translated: CASSATENEKLFF.

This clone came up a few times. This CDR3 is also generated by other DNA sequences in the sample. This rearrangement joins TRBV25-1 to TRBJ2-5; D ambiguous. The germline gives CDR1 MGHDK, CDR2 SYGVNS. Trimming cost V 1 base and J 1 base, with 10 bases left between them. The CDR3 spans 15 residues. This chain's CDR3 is CASSESSRVQETQYF. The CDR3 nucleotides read TGTGCCAGCAGTGAATCCTCAAGGGTCCAAGAGACCCAGTACTTC.

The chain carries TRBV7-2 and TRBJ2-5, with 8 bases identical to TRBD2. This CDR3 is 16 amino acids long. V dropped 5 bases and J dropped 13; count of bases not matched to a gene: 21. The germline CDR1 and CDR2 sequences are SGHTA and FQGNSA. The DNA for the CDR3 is TGTGCCAGCAGCCCCCCTTTCCTACGACGGGAGGGCCCGGGGTACTTC. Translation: CASSPPFLRREGPGYF.

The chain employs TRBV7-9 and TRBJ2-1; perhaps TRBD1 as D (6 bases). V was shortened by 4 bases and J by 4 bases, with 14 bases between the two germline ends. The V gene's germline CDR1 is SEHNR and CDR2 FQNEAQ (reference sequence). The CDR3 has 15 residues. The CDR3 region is CASSSPGHWYNEQFF. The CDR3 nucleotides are TGTGCCAGCAGCTCTCCGGGACACTGGTACAATGAGCAGTTCTTC.

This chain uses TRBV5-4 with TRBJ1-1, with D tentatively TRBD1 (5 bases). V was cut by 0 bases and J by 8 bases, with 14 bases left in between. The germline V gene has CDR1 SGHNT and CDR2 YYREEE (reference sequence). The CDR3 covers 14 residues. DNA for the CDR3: TGTGCCAGCAGCTTGGCCGGGGCAGTGTCAGAAGCTTTCTTT. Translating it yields CASSLAGAVSEAFF.

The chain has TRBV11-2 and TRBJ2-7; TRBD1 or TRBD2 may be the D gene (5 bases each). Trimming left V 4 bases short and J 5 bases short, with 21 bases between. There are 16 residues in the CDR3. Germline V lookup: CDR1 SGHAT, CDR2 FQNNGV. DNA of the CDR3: TGTGCCAGCAGCTCCTTTTGGGGGAGAAGAGGAAACGAGCAGTACTTC. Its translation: CASSSFWGRRGNEQYF.

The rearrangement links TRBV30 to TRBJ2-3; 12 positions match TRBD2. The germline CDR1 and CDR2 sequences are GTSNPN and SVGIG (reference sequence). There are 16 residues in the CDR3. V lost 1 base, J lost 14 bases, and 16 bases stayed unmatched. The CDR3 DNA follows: TGTGCCTGGAGTGGCCCGACTAGCGGGAGATTGGAGGTGTGGTATTTT. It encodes CAWSGPTSGRLEVWYF.

The CDR3 DNA reads as TGTGCCAGCAGCTTCCCGCGGGGGGAAGCTTTCTTT. This gives the protein CASSFPRGEAFF. This chain connects TRBV7-8 to TRBJ1-1; TRBD1 might be the D (5 bases). V lost 3 bases and J lost 8, with 10 bases in between. CDR3 length: 12 residues. CDR1 SGHVS and CDR2 FQNEAQ come from the germline V gene.

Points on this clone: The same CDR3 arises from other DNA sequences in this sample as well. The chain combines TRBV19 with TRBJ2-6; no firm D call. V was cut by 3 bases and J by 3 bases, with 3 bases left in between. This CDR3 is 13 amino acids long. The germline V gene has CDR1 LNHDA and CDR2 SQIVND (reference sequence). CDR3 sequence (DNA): TGTGCCAGTAGTATGGGTGGGGCCAACGTCCTGACTTTC. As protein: CASSMGGANVLTF.

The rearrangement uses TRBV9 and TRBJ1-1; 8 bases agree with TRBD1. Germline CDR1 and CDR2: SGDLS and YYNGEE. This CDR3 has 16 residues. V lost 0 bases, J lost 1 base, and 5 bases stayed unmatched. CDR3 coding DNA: TGTGCCAGCAGCGTAGAGGCAGGGGGCTGGAACACTGAAGCTTTCTTT. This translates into CASSVEAGGWNTEAFF.

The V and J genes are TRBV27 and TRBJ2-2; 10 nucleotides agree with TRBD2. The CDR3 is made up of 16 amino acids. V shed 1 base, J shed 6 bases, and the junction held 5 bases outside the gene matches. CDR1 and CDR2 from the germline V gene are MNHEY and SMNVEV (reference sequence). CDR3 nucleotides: TGTGCCAGCAGTTTATATTCTAGCGGGAGCCCCGGGGAGCTGTTTTTT. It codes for CASSLYSSGSPGELFF.